This T cell receptor (beta chain) is from a study of blood T cell repertoires in COVID-19. The CDR3 runs to 15 residues. Germline CDR1 SGHAT, CDR2 FQNNGV. V dropped 2 bases and J dropped 5; count of bases not matched to a gene: 4. Sequencing was performed with immunoSEQ multiplex PCR; in TCRdb, only in-frame clones are kept and a portion is missing. The sample has about 190,000 clones; approximately 88% are singletons. Cohort 3 donors counted as recovered after two negative PCRs, clearance, or resolved symptoms. This TCR was recovered from a woman under 40 who had recovered from COVID-19. The genes are TRBV11-2 and TRBJ1-2, with TRBD1 identical over 11 bases. The specimen was PBMCs or T cells enriched from blood (not recorded which). CDR3 nucleotide sequence: TGTGCCAGCAGCTTACCGGGACAGGGGGTGTATGGCTACACCTTC. Protein sequence: CASSLPGQGVYGYTF.